This entry concerns a single TCR beta chain. Its antigen remains unknown. The CDR3 runs 17 residues. Germline V lookup: CDR1 LNHDA, CDR2 SQIVND (reference sequence). The germline V and J ends were trimmed by 6 bases and 5 bases, with 20 bases remaining between them. This entry is derived from a study of T cell responses to AZD1222 COVID-19 vaccine. The study, taken as a whole, reports: A rise in Spike-specific TCR breadth and depth followed two AZD1222 doses. Recipients of AZD1222 seropositive at baseline numbered only 6 or 7. Repertoire sampling occurred only after the peak T cell response. Clonal diversity was possibly underestimated; the donors were predominantly white British and more often female.

Sequencing used immunoSEQ multiplex PCR; TCRdb keeps in-frame clones, though not all of them. The table lists around 100,000 clones, 90% of them singletons. This TCR came from an adult in good health. This chain uses TRBV19 with TRBJ1-6; a weak D match, TRBD1 (5 bases). The sequencing used peripheral blood, collected on day 0 of AZD1222 vaccination. The CDR3, as DNA: TGTGCCAGTAGCCTCGGACACAAAGGAGAAAATAATTCACCCCTCCACTTT. It encodes CASSLGHKGENNSPLHF.